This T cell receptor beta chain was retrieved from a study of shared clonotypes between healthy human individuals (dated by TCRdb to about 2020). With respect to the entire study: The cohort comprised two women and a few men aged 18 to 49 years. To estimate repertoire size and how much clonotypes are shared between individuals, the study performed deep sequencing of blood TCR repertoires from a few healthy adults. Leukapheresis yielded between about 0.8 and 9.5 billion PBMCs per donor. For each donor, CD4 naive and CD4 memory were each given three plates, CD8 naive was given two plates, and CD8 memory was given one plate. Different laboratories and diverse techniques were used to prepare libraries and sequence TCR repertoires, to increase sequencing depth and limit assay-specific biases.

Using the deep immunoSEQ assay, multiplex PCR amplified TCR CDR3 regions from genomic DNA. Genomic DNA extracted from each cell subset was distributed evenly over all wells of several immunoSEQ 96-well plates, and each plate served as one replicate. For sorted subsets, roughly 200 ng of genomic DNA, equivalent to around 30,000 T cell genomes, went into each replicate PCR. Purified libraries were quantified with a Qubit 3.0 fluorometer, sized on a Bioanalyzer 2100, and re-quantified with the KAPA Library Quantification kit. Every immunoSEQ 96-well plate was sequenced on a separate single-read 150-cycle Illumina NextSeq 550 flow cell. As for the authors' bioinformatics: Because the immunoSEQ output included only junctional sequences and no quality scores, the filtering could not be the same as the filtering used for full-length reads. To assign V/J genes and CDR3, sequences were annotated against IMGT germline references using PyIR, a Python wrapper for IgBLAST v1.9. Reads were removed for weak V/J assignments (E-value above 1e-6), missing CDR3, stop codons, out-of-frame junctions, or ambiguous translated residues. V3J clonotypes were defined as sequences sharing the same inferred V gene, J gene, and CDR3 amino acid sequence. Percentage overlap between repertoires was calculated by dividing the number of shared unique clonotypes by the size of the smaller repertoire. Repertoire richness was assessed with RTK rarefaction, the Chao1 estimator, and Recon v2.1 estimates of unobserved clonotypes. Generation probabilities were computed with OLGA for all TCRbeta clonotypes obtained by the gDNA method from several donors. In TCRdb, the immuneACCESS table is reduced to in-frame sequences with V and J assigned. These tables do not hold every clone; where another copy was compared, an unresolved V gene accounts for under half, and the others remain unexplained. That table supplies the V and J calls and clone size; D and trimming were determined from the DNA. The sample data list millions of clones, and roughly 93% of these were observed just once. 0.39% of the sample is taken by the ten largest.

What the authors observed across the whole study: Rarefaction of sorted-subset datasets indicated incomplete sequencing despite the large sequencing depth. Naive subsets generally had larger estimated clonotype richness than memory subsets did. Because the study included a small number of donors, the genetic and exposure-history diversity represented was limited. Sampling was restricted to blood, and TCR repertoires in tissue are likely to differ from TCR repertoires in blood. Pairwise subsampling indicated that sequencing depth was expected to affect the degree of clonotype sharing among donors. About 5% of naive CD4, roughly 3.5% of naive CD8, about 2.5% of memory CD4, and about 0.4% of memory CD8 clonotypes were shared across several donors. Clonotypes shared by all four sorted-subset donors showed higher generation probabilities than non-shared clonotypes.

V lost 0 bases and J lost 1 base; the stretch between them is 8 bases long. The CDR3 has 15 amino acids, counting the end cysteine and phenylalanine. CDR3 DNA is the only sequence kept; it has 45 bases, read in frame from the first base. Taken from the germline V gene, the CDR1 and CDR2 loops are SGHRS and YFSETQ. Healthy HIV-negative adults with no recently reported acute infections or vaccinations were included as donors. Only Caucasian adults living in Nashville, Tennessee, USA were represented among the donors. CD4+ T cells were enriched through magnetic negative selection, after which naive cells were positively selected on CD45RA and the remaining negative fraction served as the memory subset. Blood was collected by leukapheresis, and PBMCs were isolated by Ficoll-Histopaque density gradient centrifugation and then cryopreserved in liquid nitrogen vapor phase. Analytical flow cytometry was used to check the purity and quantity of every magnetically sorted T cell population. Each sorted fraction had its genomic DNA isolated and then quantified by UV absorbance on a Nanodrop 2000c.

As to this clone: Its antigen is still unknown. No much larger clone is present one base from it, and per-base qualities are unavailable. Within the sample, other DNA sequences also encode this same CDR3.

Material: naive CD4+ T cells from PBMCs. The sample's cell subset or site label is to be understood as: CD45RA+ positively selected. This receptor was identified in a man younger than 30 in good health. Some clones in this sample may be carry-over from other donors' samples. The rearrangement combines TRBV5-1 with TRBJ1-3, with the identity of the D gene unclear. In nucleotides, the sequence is TGCGCCAGCAGCTTGGGTGGAGTTTCTGGAAACACCATATATTTT. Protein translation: CASSLGGVSGNTIYF. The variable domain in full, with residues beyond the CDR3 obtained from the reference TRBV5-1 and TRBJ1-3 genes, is KAGVTQTPRYLIKTRGQQVTLSCSPISGHRSVSWYQQTPGQGLQFLFEYFSETQRNKGNFPGRFSGRQFSNSRSEMNVSTLELGDSALYLCASSLGGVSGNTIYFGEGSWLTVV.